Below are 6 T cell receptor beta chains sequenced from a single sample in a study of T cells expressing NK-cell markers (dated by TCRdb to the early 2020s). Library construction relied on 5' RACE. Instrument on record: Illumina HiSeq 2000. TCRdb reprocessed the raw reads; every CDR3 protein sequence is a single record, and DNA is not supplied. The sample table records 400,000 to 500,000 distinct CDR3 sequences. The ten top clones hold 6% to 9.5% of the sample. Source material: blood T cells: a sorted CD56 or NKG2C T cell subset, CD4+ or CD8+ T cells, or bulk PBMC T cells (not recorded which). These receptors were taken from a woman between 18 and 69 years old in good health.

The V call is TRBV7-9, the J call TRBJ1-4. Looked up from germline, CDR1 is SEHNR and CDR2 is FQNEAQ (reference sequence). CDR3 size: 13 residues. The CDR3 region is CATAGGINEKLFF.

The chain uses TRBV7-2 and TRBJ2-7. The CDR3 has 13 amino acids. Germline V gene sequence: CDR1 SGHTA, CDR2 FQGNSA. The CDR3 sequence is CASSFTTTYEQYF.

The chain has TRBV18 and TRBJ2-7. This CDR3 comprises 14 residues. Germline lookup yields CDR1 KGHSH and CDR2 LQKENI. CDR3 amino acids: CASSPVGTSYEQYF.

This CDR3 is CASSRGQVGLARTDTQYF. The chain combines TRBV18 with TRBJ2-3; TCRdb picks TRBD1, but there is no DNA to check that call. Looked up from germline, CDR1 is KGHSH and CDR2 is LQKENI. The CDR3 contains 18 residues.

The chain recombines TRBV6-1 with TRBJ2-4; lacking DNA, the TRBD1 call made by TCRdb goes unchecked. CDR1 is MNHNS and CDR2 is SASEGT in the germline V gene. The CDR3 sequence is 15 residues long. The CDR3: CASTKGGLAKNIQYF.

CDR3 in amino acids: CASSPYLGASGESDTQYF. This chain uses TRBV3-1 with TRBJ2-3; there is no DNA to check the TCRdb D call of TRBD2. Germline CDR1 LGHDT, CDR2 YNNKEL (reference sequence). The CDR3 is 18 residues long.